What follows is one T cell receptor beta chain and its context. This clone was seen once. The specificity of this receptor is unknown. Base quality data are lacking; no much larger clone is found one base away. CDR1 and CDR2, looked up from the germline V gene, are SGHTA and FQGNSA. The CDR3 starts with the cysteine, ends with the phenylalanine, and has 15 residues. CDR3 DNA only is kept here, 45 bases in frame from base 1. Deletion took 5 bases off V and 3 bases off J, with a span of 15 bases between the germline ends. The entry originates in a study of blood T cell repertoires in COVID-19 (dated by TCRdb to 2019 to 2021). The study in broad terms: Collaborator samples came from the United States, Italy and Spain and covered acute and convalescent phases of COVID-19. The prospective study material was composed of cDNA or gDNA derived from T cells, B-cell-depleted T cells, or PBMCs. Deeply sampled blood TCRbeta repertoires from subjects exposed to, actively infected with, or recovered from COVID-19 were included in the dataset. A freely available public database, intended as a resource for researchers studying the immune response to SARS-CoV-2, is where the repertoires were released. Nearly every sample came with metadata listing a de-identified subject ID, COVID-19 status, age in years and sex. Samples were obtained from the ongoing ImmuneRACE study (first 160 participants) and from about 1,300 subjects provided by 6 global collaborators. Where available, HLA class I and class II types were obtained from metadata supplied by the sample provider rather than from assay-based typing.

Participants in the prospective study were enrolled through a virtual design, were aged roughly 18 to 95 years, and lived in roughly 25 United States geographic areas. In the prospective study, participants were assigned to cohorts based on the clinical history participants reported in a screening survey and a study questionnaire. Recovered participants in ImmuneRACE Cohort 3 were defined by two consecutive negative NP/OP PCR tests, clearance by a healthcare professional, or resolution of symptoms. Mobile phlebotomists in the prospective study collected whole blood, serum and a nasopharyngeal or oropharyngeal swab from every participant. Participants in the prospective study had the option to provide additional blood draws and questionnaires over a roughly 2-month period. Before DNA extraction, prospective study blood samples were shipped either frozen or at room temperature. The paper's findings and limits, for the study overall: The quantity of clinical and demographic metadata differed by source and by participant and was supplied without curation.

TCRbeta CDR3 regions were amplified from genomic DNA by means of the immunoSEQ Assay, a bias-controlled multiplex PCR. As for the authors' bioinformatics: The number of nucleated cells in each sample was estimated from the amplification of reference gene primers within the assay. To quantify the absolute abundance of each unique TCRbeta CDR3 rearrangement, sequence reads were collapsed and filtered. For each sample, productive Simpson clonality was calculated as the square root of Simpson's diversity index over productive rearrangements. TCRdb re-hosts the immuneACCESS table, in-frame sequences only. Its copies lack some clones; in the studies checked, an unresolved V gene accounts for under half of them, and the cause for the rest is not known. Clonal size and the V and J genes are those of that table, whereas D and trimming came from the DNA. This sample holds roughly 360,000 clones; about 87% were observed only once. The ten biggest clones cover 1% to 1.5% of the sample.

The sequence is built from TRBV7-2 and TRBJ2-3; TRBD2 might be the D gene, on 6 matching bases. The source is a man aged 25-40 years who had recovered from COVID-19. Sequencing was carried out using PBMCs or T cells enriched from blood (not recorded which). The CDR3 protein sequence reads: CASSPSPGGTDTQYF. The DNA is as follows: TGTGCCAGCAGCCCCAGCCCCGGAGGGACAGATACGCAGTATTTT.